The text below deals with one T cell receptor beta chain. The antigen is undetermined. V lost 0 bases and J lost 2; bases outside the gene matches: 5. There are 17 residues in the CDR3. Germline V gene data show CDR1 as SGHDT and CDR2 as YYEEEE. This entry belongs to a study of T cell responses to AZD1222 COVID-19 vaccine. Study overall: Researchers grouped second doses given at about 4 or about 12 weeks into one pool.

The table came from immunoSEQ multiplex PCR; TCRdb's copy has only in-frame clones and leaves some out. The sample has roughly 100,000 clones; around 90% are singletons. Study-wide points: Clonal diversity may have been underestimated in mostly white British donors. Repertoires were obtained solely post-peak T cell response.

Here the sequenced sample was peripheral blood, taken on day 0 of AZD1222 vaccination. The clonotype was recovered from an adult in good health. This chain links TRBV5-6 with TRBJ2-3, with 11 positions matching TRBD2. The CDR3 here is CASSLAGTSGFTDTQYF. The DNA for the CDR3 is TGTGCCAGCAGCTTGGCCGGGACTAGCGGCTTCACAGATACGCAGTATTTT.